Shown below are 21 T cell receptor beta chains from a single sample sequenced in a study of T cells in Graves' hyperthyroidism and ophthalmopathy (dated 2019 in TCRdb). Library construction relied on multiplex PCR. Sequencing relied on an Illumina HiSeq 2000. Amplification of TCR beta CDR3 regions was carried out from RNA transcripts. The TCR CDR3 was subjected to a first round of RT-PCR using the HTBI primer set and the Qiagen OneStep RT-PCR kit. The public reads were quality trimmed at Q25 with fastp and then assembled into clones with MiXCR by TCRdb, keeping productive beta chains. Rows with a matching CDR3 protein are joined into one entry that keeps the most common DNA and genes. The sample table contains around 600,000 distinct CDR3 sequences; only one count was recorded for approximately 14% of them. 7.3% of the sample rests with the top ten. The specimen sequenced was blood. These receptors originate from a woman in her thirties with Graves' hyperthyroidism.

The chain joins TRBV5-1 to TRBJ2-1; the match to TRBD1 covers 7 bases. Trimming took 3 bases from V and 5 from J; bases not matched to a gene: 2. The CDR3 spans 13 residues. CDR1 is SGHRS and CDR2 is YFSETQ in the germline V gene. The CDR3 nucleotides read TGCGCCAGCAGCTGGGGACAGCACAATGAGCAGTTCTTC. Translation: CASSWGQHNEQFF.

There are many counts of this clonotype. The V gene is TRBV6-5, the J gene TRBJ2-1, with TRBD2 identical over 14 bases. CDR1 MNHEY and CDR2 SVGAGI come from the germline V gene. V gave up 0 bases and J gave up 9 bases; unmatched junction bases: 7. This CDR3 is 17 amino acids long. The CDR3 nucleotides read TGTGCCAGCAGTTACTCCGCCGGGACTAGCGGGAGAGGTGAGCAGTTCTTC. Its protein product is CASSYSAGTSGRGEQFF.

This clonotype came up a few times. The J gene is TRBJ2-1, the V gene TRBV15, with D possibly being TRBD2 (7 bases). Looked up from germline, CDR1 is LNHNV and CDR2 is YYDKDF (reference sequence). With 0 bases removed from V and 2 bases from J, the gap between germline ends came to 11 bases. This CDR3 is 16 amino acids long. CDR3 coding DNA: TGTGCCACCAGCAGAGATTCCGGGGGGCCCTACAATGAGCAGTTCTTC. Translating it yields CATSRDSGGPYNEQFF.

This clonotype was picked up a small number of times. This CDR3 is CASRPIRGDNSPLHF. The CDR3 DNA reads TGTGCCAGCAGGCCCATTAGGGGGGATAATTCACCCCTCCACTTT. V and J are TRBV3-1 and TRBJ1-6; TRBD1 is a possible D gene (6 bases). Trimming shortened V by 6 bases and J by 5 bases, and 14 bases separated the two germline ends. The CDR3 length is 15 residues. Per the germline V gene, CDR1 is LGHDT and CDR2 is YNNKEL (reference sequence).

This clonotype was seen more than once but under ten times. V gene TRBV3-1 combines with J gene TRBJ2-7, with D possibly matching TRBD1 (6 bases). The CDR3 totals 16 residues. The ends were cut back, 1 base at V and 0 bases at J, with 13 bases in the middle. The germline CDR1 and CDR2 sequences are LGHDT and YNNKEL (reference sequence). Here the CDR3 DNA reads TGTGCCAGCAGCCAAGTAGCAGGACAGAGCTCCTACGAGCAGTACTTC. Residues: CASSQVAGQSSYEQYF.

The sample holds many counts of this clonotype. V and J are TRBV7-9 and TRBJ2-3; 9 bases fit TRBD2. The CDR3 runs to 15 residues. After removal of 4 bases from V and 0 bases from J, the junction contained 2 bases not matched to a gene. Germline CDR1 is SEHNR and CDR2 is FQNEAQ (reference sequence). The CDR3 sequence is CASSSSGASTDTQYF. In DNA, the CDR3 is TGTGCCAGCAGCTCTAGCGGGGCTAGCACAGATACGCAGTATTTT.

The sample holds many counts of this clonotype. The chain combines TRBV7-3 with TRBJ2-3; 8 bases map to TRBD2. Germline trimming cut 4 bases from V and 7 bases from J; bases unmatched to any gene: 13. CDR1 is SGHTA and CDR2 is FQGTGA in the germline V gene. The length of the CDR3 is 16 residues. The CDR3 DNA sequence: TGTGCCAGCAGCTATTCCAGCGGGAGTGGGTTAAATACGCAGTATTTT. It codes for CASSYSSGSGLNTQYF. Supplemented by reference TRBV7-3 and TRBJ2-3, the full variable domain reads GAGVSQTPSNKVTEKGKYVELRCDPISGHTALYWYRQSLGQGPEFLIYFQGTGAADDSGLPNDRFFAVRPEGSVSTLKIQRTERGDSAVYLCASSYSSGSGLNTQYFGPGTRLTVL.

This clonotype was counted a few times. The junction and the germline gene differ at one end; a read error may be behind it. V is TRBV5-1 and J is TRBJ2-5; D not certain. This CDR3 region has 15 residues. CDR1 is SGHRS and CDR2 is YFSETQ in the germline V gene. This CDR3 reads CASSLPQAFQETQCF. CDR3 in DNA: TGCGCCAGCAGCTTGCCCCAGGCGTTCCAAGAGACCCAGTGCTTC.

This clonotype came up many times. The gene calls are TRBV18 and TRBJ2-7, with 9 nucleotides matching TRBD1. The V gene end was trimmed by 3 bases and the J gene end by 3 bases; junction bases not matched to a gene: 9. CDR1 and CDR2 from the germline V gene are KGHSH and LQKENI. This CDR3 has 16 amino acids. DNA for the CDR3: TGTGCCAGCTCACCGACTTCGGGACAGGGAGACTACGAGCAGTACTTC. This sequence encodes CASSPTSGQGDYEQYF.

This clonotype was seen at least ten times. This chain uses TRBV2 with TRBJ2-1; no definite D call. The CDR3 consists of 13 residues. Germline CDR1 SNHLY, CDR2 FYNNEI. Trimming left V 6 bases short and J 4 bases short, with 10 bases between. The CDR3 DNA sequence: TGTGCCAGCAGCCTGGGGTATTACAATGAGCAGTTCTTC. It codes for CASSLGYYNEQFF. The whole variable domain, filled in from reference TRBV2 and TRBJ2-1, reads EPEVTQTPSHQVTQMGQEVILRCVPISNHLYFYWYRQILGQKVEFLVSFYNNEISEKSEIFDDQFSVERPDGSNFTLKIRSTKLEDSAMYFCASSLGYYNEQFFGPGTRLTVL.

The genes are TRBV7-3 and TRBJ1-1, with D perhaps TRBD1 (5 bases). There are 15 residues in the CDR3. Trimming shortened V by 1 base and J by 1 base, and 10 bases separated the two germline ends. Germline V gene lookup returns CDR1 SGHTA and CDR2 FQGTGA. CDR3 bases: TGTGCCAGCAGCTTAATCCCCACAGGGAACACTGAAGCTTTCTTT. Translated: CASSLIPTGNTEAFF.

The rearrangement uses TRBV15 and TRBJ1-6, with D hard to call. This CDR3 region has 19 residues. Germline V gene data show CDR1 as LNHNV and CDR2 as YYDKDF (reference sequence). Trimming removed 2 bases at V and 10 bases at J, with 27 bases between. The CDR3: CATSRQQAIEGISGSPLHF. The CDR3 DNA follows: TGTGCCACCAGCAGACAACAAGCGATAGAGGGAATAAGCGGGTCACCCCTCCACTTT.

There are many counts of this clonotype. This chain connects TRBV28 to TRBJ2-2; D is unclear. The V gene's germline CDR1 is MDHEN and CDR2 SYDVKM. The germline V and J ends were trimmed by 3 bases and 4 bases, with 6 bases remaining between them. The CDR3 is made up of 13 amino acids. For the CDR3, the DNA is TGTGCCAGCAGTTTTGGCCGCACCGGGGAGCTGTTTTTT. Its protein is CASSFGRTGELFF.

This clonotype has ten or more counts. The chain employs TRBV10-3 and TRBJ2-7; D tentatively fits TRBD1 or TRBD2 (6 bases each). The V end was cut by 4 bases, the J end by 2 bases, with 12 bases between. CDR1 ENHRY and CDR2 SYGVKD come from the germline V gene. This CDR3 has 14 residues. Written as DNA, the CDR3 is TGTGCCATCAGTGCGAGTCGGGGGCCCTACGAGCAGTACTTC. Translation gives CAISASRGPYEQYF.

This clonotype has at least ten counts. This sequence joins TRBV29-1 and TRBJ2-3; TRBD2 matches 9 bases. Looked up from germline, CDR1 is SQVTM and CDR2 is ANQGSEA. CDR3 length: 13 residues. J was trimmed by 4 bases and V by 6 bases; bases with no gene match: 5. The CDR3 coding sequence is TGCAGCGTCCGCGGGAGGGTGGCAGATACGCAGTATTTT. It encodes CSVRGRVADTQYF.

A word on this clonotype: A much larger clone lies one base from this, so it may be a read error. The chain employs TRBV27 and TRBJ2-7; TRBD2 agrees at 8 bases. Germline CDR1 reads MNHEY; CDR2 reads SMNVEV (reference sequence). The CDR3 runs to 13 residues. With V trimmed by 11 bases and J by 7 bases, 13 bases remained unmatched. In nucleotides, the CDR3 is TGTGCCGGCATAAAGCGGGGGACCGGGGAGCAGTACTTC. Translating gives CAGIKRGTGEQYF.

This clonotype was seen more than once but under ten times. For the CDR3, the DNA is TGTGCCAGCAGCCAAGAGATCGGGAACTCCTACGAGCAGTACTTC. Its protein is CASSQEIGNSYEQYF. This chain joins TRBV3-1 and TRBJ2-7; possibly TRBD2 for D (5 bases). The CDR3 consists of 15 residues. V lost 0 bases and J 0 bases, leaving 9 bases between the germline ends. CDR1 is LGHDT and CDR2 is YNNKEL in the germline V gene (reference sequence).

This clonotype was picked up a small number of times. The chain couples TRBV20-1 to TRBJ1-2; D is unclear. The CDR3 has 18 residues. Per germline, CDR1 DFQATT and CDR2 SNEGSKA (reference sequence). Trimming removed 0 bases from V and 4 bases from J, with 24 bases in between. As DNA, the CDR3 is TGCAGTGCTAGAGATTTTGGCCTCGACGAAACAAACGTCTATGGCTACACCTTC. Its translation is CSARDFGLDETNVYGYTF.

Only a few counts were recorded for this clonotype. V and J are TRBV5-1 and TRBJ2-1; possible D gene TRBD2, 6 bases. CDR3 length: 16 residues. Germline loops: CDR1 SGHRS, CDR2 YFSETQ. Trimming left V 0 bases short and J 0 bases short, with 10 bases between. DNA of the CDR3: TGCGCCAGCAGCTTGGCCCGGGAGAGCTCCTACAATGAGCAGTTCTTC. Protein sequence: CASSLARESSYNEQFF. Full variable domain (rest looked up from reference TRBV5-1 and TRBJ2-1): KAGVTQTPRYLIKTRGQQVTLSCSPISGHRSVSWYQQTPGQGLQFLFEYFSETQRNKGNFPGRFSGRQFSNSRSEMNVSTLELGDSALYLCASSLARESSYNEQFFGPGTRLTVL.

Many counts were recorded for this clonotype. Here the CDR3 reads CASSFLTVEDYEQYF. The CDR3 nucleotides read TGTGCCAGCAGCTTTTTGACGGTAGAGGACTACGAGCAGTACTTC. The chain carries TRBV5-5 and TRBJ2-7; D is ambiguous. The V end lost 2 bases, the J end lost 3 bases, and 15 bases lay between the germline ends. The CDR3 is made up of 15 amino acids. Germline V lookup: CDR1 SGHKS, CDR2 YYEKEE (reference sequence).

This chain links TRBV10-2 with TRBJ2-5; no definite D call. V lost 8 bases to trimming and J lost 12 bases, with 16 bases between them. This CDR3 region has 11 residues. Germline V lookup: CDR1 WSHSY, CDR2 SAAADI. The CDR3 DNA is TGCGCCAGCCTACTGAACAATTTAGAGTACTTC. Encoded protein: CASLLNNLEYF.